This TCR beta chain originates from a study of molecular identifiers for immune sequencing clone quantification (dated 2018 in TCRdb). Context from the whole study: For a replicate experiment, RNA from around 20,000 or 100,000 naive CD8 T cells was divided into five aliquots, and four of the five aliquots were sequenced. This methods study benchmarked molecular-identifier clustering-based TCR repertoire sequencing (MIDCIRS) and TCR RNA copy counting, using CD8 T cells to do so. What the study reported, not specific to this receptor: Modeling gave about three recovered TCR RNA copies per cell versus 8 to 10 by digital PCR, implying about 30% capture efficiency. Highly expanded clone sizes could be underestimated if identical TCR molecules share a barcode. In CMV-specific effector cells, over 98% of molecules were held by clones above 20 RNA copies, whereas under 1% of molecules were held by such clones in naive cells. Even against a background of around 900,000 naive CD8 T cells, spiked-in Jurkat TCR RNA amounting to a single cell's worth was reported to be detectable. Spiked-in Jurkat TCR RNA (10 copies' worth), which is not part of the donor repertoire, was contained in the naive libraries. Without barcode sub-clustering, chimeric consensus sequences inflated TCR diversity; chimeras reached as high as 47%.

Library prep was done by PCR. Sequencing took place on a NextSeq 500. Bulk TCR libraries were prepared as previously described, using TCR primers listed in Table S5. Purification of total RNA was performed with the Qiagen AllPrep DNA/RNA kit. Before analysis, reads from multiple sequencing runs of one library were combined. On the study's bioinformatics: Reads were retained only if their TCR constant sequence matched exactly, and those retained reads were trimmed to 150 nt and grouped according to their 12-nt molecular barcodes. Reads inside each barcode group were sub-clustered using a 15% Levenshtein threshold, and a quality-weighted consensus sequence was constructed for each RNA molecule. Non-functional sequences were removed, as were lower-count sequences one edit away from another. On the basis of fitting two negative binomial distributions, barcode sub-clusters with fewer than 20% of the maximum read count were discarded. TCRdb passed the public sequencing reads through fastp at Q25 and MiXCR, retaining productive beta sequences. Every distinct CDR3 protein forms one entry, paired with its most common genes and DNA. The V and J calls follow TCRdb's processing rather than the paper's. Across this sample there are over 550,000 distinct CDR3 sequences, with 25% seen only once. In total, the top ten clones hold 0.7% to 0.95% of the sample.

This clonotype showed up many times. It lacks a known antigen. Base qualities are not provided; no much larger clone lies one nucleotide away. Libraries of naive CD8 T cells were generated from about 21,000 to 970,000 sorted cells, with 10%, 30% or 50% of the purified RNA used. Naive CD8 T cells, defined as CD8+CD4-CCR7+CD45RA+, were FACS-sorted into RLT Plus buffer on a BD FACSAria II. Roughly ten TCR copies' worth of Jurkat RNA were spiked into about 19,000-1,000,000 naive CD8 T cell samples to test detection sensitivity. CD8 T cells were enriched with RosetteSep CD8+ T Cell Enrichment Cocktail and Ficoll-Paque, followed by ACK red cell lysis. The receptor comes from a human donor in good health. Some libraries in this study had Jurkat cell RNA spiked in. Input material: naive CD8+ T cells from blood, with Jurkat cell RNA spiked in. The cell subset or site label here, explained by the study, means: FACS-sorted CD8+CD4-CCR7+CD45RA+ naive T cells.

The encoded CDR3 is CASSLNTGRSEEPQHF. The DNA reads TGTGCCAGCAGTTTAAACACAGGACGGTCCGAGGAGCCCCAGCATTTT. This chain is built from TRBV28 and TRBJ1-5, and TRBD1 may be the D gene, going by 5 matching bases. The CDR3 has 16 amino acids, counting the end cysteine and phenylalanine. CDR3 DNA only is kept here, 48 bases in frame from base 1. V is clipped by 2 bases and J by 8 bases, and the sequence between their germline boundaries is 19 bases long. For CDR1 and CDR2, the germline V gene lists MDHEN and SYDVKM.